These 23 T cell receptor beta chains were sequenced from one sample in a study of shared clonotypes between healthy human individuals (dated by TCRdb to the early 2020s). Libraries came from the immunoSEQ multiplex PCR assay. As stored in TCRdb, this immuneACCESS dataset retains in-frame rearrangements with V and J assigned. A fraction of the clones does not appear; measured against another copy, unresolved V genes explain less than half of the discrepancy, and the remainder lacks a known reason. This sample gives some 500,000 clones in total; more than 95% of them show up just once. The ten largest clones represent around 0.067% of the sample. The sequenced sample consisted of naive CD4+ T cells sorted from blood. The cell subset or site label on this specimen signifies: CD45RA+ positively selected. Source of these receptors: a woman in her twenties or thirties in good health.

The chain is built from TRBV30 and TRBJ1-5; no clear D gene. The CDR3 runs to 13 residues. CDR1 and CDR2 (germline): GTSNPN, SVGIG (reference sequence). V dropped 3 bases and J dropped 6 bases, with 12 bases sitting between them. CDR3 sequence: CAWSEERFQPQHF. The CDR3 DNA reads as TGTGCCTGGAGCGAGGAGCGATTTCAGCCCCAGCATTTT.

This clone was found once. The chain joins TRBV9 to TRBJ2-5, with D perhaps given as TRBD1 or TRBD2 (7 bases each). The CDR3 covers 15 residues. Germline loops: CDR1 SGDLS, CDR2 YYNGEE. Trimming removed 0 bases from V and 5 bases from J, with 14 bases in between. The CDR3 loop reads CASSVGAGGAETQYF. In DNA form, the CDR3 reads TGTGCCAGCAGCGTAGGGGCAGGGGGGGCCGAGACCCAGTACTTC.

The V and J genes are TRBV12-2 and TRBJ2-7; the tabulated D call, TRBD1, remains unverified against the DNA. TRBV12-2 is termed a pseudogene. The CDR3 is 13 residues long. The CDR3 region has the DNA TGTGCAAGTCGCTCACAAATAATCCACGAGCAGTACTTC. Translated: CASRSQIIHEQYF.

The rearrangement links TRBV5-6 to TRBJ1-5, with a tentative D call TRBD1 (6 bases). CDR3 length: 15 residues. The germline CDR1 and CDR2 sequences are SGHDT and YYEEEE. Deletions cut 0 bases from V and 1 base from J, with 8 bases between. CDR3 bases: TGTGCCAGCAGCTTGGGGGGGCGCAGCAATCAGCCCCAGCATTTT. Its protein is CASSLGGRSNQPQHF.

The V and J genes are TRBV2 and TRBJ2-5; TRBD2 matches 8 bases. V gave up 6 bases and J gave up 4 bases; unmatched junction bases: 16. Germline lookup yields CDR1 SNHLY and CDR2 FYNNEI. CDR3 length: 17 residues. CDR3 nucleotide sequence: TGTGCCAGCAGGACCCCCAATAGAGGACTAGCATCAGAGACCCAGTACTTC. It specifies CASRTPNRGLASETQYF.

The chain carries TRBV5-1 and TRBJ1-4, with D perhaps TRBD1 (5 bases). In germline, CDR1 is SGHRS, CDR2 YFSETQ. With 9 bases removed from V and 5 bases from J, the gap between germline ends came to 20 bases. The CDR3 extends over 15 amino acids. The CDR3 DNA reads TGCGCCACCACCCCTGGGACTCCCGGGAATGAAAAACTGTTTTTT. It specifies CATTPGTPGNEKLFF.

This clone was seen once. The chain employs TRBV5-1 and TRBJ2-1; 7 bases line up with TRBD2. CDR3 length equals 14 residues. V lost 5 bases, J lost 3 bases, and 5 bases stayed unmatched. Germline lookup yields CDR1 SGHRS and CDR2 YFSETQ. In DNA, the CDR3 is TGCGCCAGCAGGCTAGCGGATGACTACAATGAGCAGTTCTTC. Translation: CASRLADDYNEQFF.

This clone appeared a single time. The chain is built from TRBV19 and TRBJ1-1; D possibly corresponds to TRBD1 (5 bases). Germline V CDR1 and CDR2: LNHDA, SQIVND (reference sequence). CDR3 length: 15 residues. The V gene lost 5 bases and the J gene lost 2 bases, with 15 bases spanning the gap. CDR3 DNA: TGTGCCAGTAGTCTTCTGGGGACCGATAACACTGAAGCTTTCTTT. Translated, it gives CASSLLGTDNTEAFF.

This clone was picked up one time. The chain uses TRBV27 and TRBJ1-5, with D maybe TRBD1 (6 bases). The CDR3 is 14 amino acids. Per germline, CDR1 MNHEY and CDR2 SMNVEV (reference sequence). Trimming left V 6 bases short and J 0 bases short, with 9 bases between. CDR3 nucleotides: TGTGCCAGCAGACGGACAGCTAGCAATCAGCCCCAGCATTTT. It specifies CASRRTASNQPQHF.

The rearrangement joins TRBV7-8 to TRBJ2-7, with D unresolved. This CDR3 is built from 14 residues. Germline CDR1 reads SGHVS; CDR2 reads FQNEAQ. With 0 bases removed from V and 5 bases from J, the gap between germline ends came to 11 bases. The CDR3 here is CASSLAFGANEQYF. Here the CDR3 DNA reads TGTGCCAGCAGCTTAGCCTTCGGAGCCAACGAGCAGTACTTC.

This clone appeared a single time. The same CDR3 is also encoded by other DNA sequences in this sample. The genes are TRBV28 and TRBJ2-7; D not certain. This CDR3 comprises 12 residues. Germline V lookup: CDR1 MDHEN, CDR2 SYDVKM. Trimming took 2 bases from V and 3 from J, leaving 5 bases between them. CDR3: CASSLKGYEQYF. Here the CDR3 DNA reads TGTGCCAGCAGTTTAAAGGGCTACGAGCAGTACTTC.

The chain combines TRBV19 with TRBJ1-1; a possible D gene is TRBD1 (6 bases). V was cut by 3 bases and J by 2 bases, with 16 bases left in between. This CDR3 has 16 amino acids. Germline-derived CDR1 and CDR2 are LNHDA and SQIVND (reference sequence). DNA of the CDR3: TGTGCCAGTAGTATCCAACACAGGGTCCGAAACACTGAAGCTTTCTTT. Translation gives CASSIQHRVRNTEAFF.

In its sample, this clone was seen once. The chain uses TRBV25-1 and TRBJ1-1; D remains ambiguous. The ends were cut back, 2 bases at V and 0 bases at J, with 7 bases in the middle. This CDR3 spans 14 amino acids. Germline CDR1 reads MGHDK; CDR2 reads SYGVNS. The CDR3 here is CASSEIGMNTEAFF. The CDR3, as DNA: TGTGCCAGCAGTGAAATTGGGATGAACACTGAAGCTTTCTTT.

The rearrangement uses TRBV5-5 and TRBJ1-4; tentative D call: TRBD1 (6 bases). V was clipped by 5 bases and J by 0 bases, with 11 bases between them. Germline-derived CDR1 and CDR2 are SGHKS and YYEKEE (reference sequence). This CDR3 has 15 amino acids. The CDR3 is CASSTGHATNEKLFF. The CDR3 DNA reads TGTGCCAGCAGTACGGGACATGCAACTAATGAAAAACTGTTTTTT.

This clone was picked up one time. J is TRBJ2-7 and V is TRBV5-1, with 7 bases aligning to TRBD1. Per germline, CDR1 SGHRS and CDR2 YFSETQ. V dropped 1 base and J dropped 4; count of bases not matched to a gene: 5. This CDR3 is built from 14 residues. The CDR3 DNA is TGCGCCAGCAGCTTGCAAGGGGGCACGTACGAGCAGTACTTC. This codes for CASSLQGGTYEQYF.

CDR3: CASRQQVSGNTIYF. The DNA of the CDR3 is TGTGCCAGCAGACAACAGGTCTCTGGAAACACCATATATTTT. This rearrangement joins TRBV6-6 to TRBJ1-3; D is perhaps TRBD1 (5 bases). The CDR3 contains 14 residues. Trimming shortened V by 6 bases and J by 0 bases, and 9 bases separated the two germline ends. Germline-derived CDR1 and CDR2 are MNHNY and SVGAGI (reference sequence).

The chain links TRBV29-1 to TRBJ1-2; D is undetermined. Trimming cost V 3 bases and J 8 bases, with 13 bases left between them. Germline lookup yields CDR1 SQVTM and CDR2 ANQGSEA. CDR3 size: 12 residues. In nucleotides, the CDR3 is TGCAGCGTTGAGTGGTCAAAGGCGGGCTACACCTTC. This sequence encodes CSVEWSKAGYTF.

The chain carries TRBV6-6 and TRBJ1-2, with D tentatively TRBD1 (5 bases). The CDR3 has 14 amino acids. V was trimmed by 5 bases and J by 2 bases, leaving 12 bases between them. Germline CDR1 reads MNHNY; CDR2 reads SVGAGI (reference sequence). CDR3 coding DNA: TGTGCCAGCAGTCCATCCAGGGAGAACTATGGCTACACCTTC. This gives the protein CASSPSRENYGYTF.

CDR3 in amino acids: CASSTAGYYEQYF. CDR3 coding DNA: TGTGCCAGTAGTACCGCCGGGTACTACGAGCAGTACTTC. The genes are TRBV19 and TRBJ2-5; D is unclear. The closer fit of TRBJ2-7 to the DNA end suggests the J call may be wrong. Germline V CDR1 and CDR2: LNHDA, SQIVND (reference sequence). The CDR3 loop spans 13 amino acids.

The chain employs TRBV30 and TRBJ2-1; no clear D gene. In germline, CDR1 is GTSNPN, CDR2 SVGIG (reference sequence). The V end lost 2 bases, the J end lost 0 bases, and 11 bases lay between the germline ends. This CDR3 region has 15 residues. CDR3 in amino acids: CAWSRAASSYNEQFF. The CDR3 DNA reads TGTGCCTGGAGTCGGGCTGCCAGCTCCTACAATGAGCAGTTCTTC.

The chain is built from TRBV6-5 and TRBJ1-1, with TRBD1 matching 7 bases. The trim removed 6 bases at V and 3 bases at J, leaving 7 bases unmatched. CDR1 and CDR2 from the germline V gene are MNHEY and SVGAGI. CDR3 size: 14 residues. CDR3 protein: CASRTDRDDTEAFF. The CDR3 nucleotides are TGTGCCAGCAGGACCGACAGGGATGACACTGAAGCTTTCTTT.

This chain links TRBV30 with TRBJ2-7; the match to TRBD1 covers 7 bases. The CDR3 length is 13 residues. Looked up from germline, CDR1 is GTSNPN and CDR2 is SVGIG (reference sequence). Losses at the gene ends were 6 bases for V and 0 bases for J; bases not matched to a gene: 5. The DNA of the CDR3 is TGTGCCTGTTATGACAGGGTCTCCTACGAGCAGTACTTC. As protein: CACYDRVSYEQYF.

This clone was seen just once. The chain links TRBV11-2 to TRBJ1-4; D unclear. The V end lost 6 bases, the J end lost 8 bases, and 22 bases lay between the germline ends. This CDR3 contains 16 residues. Germline V gene sequence: CDR1 SGHAT, CDR2 FQNNGV. The CDR3 nucleotides read TGTGCCAGCAGTTCTACGTTGCGGGGTAGGGTCGAAAAACTGTTTTTT. Encoded protein: CASSSTLRGRVEKLFF.